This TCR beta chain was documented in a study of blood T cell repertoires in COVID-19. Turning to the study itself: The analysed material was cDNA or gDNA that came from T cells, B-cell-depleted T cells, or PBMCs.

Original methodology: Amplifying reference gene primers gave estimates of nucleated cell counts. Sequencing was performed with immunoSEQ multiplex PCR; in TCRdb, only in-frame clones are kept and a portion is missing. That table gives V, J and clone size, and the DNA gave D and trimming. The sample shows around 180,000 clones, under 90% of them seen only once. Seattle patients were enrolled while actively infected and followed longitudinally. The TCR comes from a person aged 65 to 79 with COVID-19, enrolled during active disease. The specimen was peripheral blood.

CDR3 nucleotides: TGTGCCAGCAGTTACTCGAGGCTAGCGGGAGATGGGGAGACCCAGTACTTC. Protein: CASSYSRLAGDGETQYF. The rearrangement joins TRBV6-2 or TRBV6-3 to TRBJ2-5, with 10 bases lining up with TRBD2. From germline, CDR1 is MNHEY and CDR2 SVGEGT. The J segment lost 5 bases and the V segment lost 0 bases, leaving 9 bases of the junction unmatched. CDR3 length equals 17 residues.